This passage covers 2 T cell receptor beta chains from one sample sequenced in a study of shared clonotypes between healthy human individuals (TCRdb year 2020). The receptor library was made with the immunoSEQ multiplex PCR assay. TCRdb obtained this table from immuneACCESS and retained in-frame rearrangements with V and J assigned. These tables miss some clones; where compared with another copy, unresolved V genes account for less than half of the shortfall, and the remainder is unexplained. Recorded for this sample are some 500,000 clones; 90% to 96% of them occurred a single time. In total, the top ten clones hold roughly 0.06% of the sample. Material for sequencing was naive CD4+ T cells sorted from blood. What the cell subset or site label conveys for this sample: CD45RA+ positively selected. These receptors all come from a woman in her twenties or thirties in good health.

The chain couples TRBV29-1 to TRBJ2-1, with D possibly TRBD2 on 6 matching bases. V was clipped by 6 bases and J by 7 bases, with 19 bases between them. Germline lookup yields CDR1 SQVTM and CDR2 ANQGSEA. This CDR3 is 14 amino acids long. The CDR3 bases are TGCAGCGTGGGGGGAGCTCCCCCTTTTAATGAGCAGTTCTTC. The encoded protein is CSVGGAPPFNEQFF.

The V and J genes are TRBV5-4 and TRBJ2-1; 7 bases map to TRBD1. The CDR3 has 14 amino acids. V lost 4 bases, J lost 3 bases, and 4 bases stayed unmatched. Germline assignment: CDR1 SGHNT and CDR2 YYREEE (reference sequence). CDR3 DNA sequence: TGTGCCAGCAGCCTGGGACAGTACTACAATGAGCAGTTCTTC. This codes for CASSLGQYYNEQFF. Drawing the rest from reference TRBV5-4 and TRBJ2-1, the complete variable domain is ETGVTQSPTHLIKTRGQQVTLRCSSQSGHNTVSWYQQALGQGPQFIFQYYREEENGRGNFPPRFSGLQFPNYSSELNVNALELDDSALYLCASSLGQYYNEQFFGPGTRLTVL.